This is a list of T cell receptor beta chains from one sample in a study of shared clonotypes between healthy human individuals. Clones were sequenced by immunoSEQ multiplex PCR, and TCRdb holds only the in-frame ones, with some missing. The sample lists about 560,000 clones, around 78% seen once, with 9.5% to 15% in the top ten. The sample taken for sequencing was PBMCs. Receptor source: a woman in her 40s in good health. Some clones in this sample may be carry-over from other donors' samples. Both conserved end residues are part of each CDR3. Each record gives: clone size, V gene, J gene, D gene, CDR3 DNA, CDR3 protein. A D gene is named only where the DNA matches it firmly. A row's size may be missing; if present it is once, few, many or a size class.

>.|TRBV15|TRBJ1-2|.
TGTGCCACCAGCAGAGACTTCGGCGACAGGCCCTACACCTTC
CATSRDFGDRPYTF
>few|TRBV30|TRBJ1-1|TRBD1
TGTGCCTGGAGTCAGGGGGGCCCTGAAGCTTTCTTT
CAWSQGGPEAFF
>.|TRBV4-2|TRBJ2-2|.
TGTGCCAGCAGCCGAAACAGGGGGGGAAACACCGGGGAGCTGTTTTTT
CASSRNRGGNTGELFF
>.|TRBV7-9|TRBJ1-1|.
TGTGCCAGCACCACGCGAGGAACTGAAGCTTTCTTT
CASTTRGTEAFF
>.|TRBV11-2|TRBJ1-3|.
TGTGCCAGCAGCGCTCACCACAGGGTTAGGGATCTAAACACCATATATTTT
CASSAHHRVRDLNTIYF
>.|TRBV7-6|TRBJ1-1|TRBD1
TGTGCCAGCAGCCGGGGACAGCTGAACACTGAAGCTTTCTTT
CASSRGQLNTEAFF
>.|TRBV29-1|TRBJ2-3|TRBD1
TGCAGCGAGAGGGGGACAGGATCAGATACGCAGTATTTT
CSERGTGSDTQYF
>.|TRBV10-3|TRBJ1-6|.
TGTGCCATCAGTGATAGCAATTCACCCCTCCACTTT
CAISDSNSPLHF
>.|TRBV5-6|TRBJ1-1|.
TGTGCCAGCAACTGGAACAGGGAGAGCACTGAAGCTTTCTTT
CASNWNRESTEAFF
>.|TRBV29-1|TRBJ1-4|TRBD1
TGCAGCGTAACCGGGACAGGTCACGAAAAACTGTTTTTT
CSVTGTGHEKLFF
>.|TRBV30|TRBJ2-1|TRBD2
TGTGCCCGGAGTGTTTCCGCGGGGGGACTAGCGGACAATGAGCAGTTCTTC
CARSVSAGGLADNEQFF
>.|TRBV5-4|TRBJ2-1|TRBD2
TGTGCCAGCAGCCCCATCACTAGCGGGAGAGATCATGAGCAGTTCTTC
CASSPITSGRDHEQFF
>.|TRBV5-4|TRBJ1-1|TRBD1
TGTGCCAGCAGGGGGACAGCCATGAACACTGAAGCTTTCTTT
CASRGTAMNTEAFF
>once|TRBV7-6|TRBJ1-1|.
TGTGCCAGCAGCTTAGAAAAAGGGACTGAAGCTTTCTTT
CASSLEKGTEAFF
>.|TRBV29-1|TRBJ1-5|.
TGCAACGGGGTCGACCACTATAGCAATCAGCCCCAGCATTTT
CNGVDHYSNQPQHF
>.|TRBV6-5|TRBJ1-1|.
TGTGCCACCACCCTACGTGCAGGGGTGAACACTGAAGCTTTCTTT
CATTLRAGVNTEAFF
>.|TRBV10-1|TRBJ1-4|.
TGCGCCAAATCTCCGACAGCCTCTAATGAACAACTGTTTTTT
CAKSPTASNEQLFF
>many|TRBV5-1|TRBJ1-2|TRBD1
TGCGCCAGCAGCCACGGACAGGGCTCTGGCTACACCTTC
CASSHGQGSGYTF
>once|TRBV7-2|TRBJ2-1|TRBD2
TGTGCCAGCAGCGTAGCGGGAGGGCCCAGGCGGGAGCAGTTCTTC
CASSVAGGPRREQFF
>.|TRBV28|TRBJ2-2|TRBD2
TGTGCCAGCAGTTTAGGGGGACTAGCGGGTGATACCGGGGAGCTGTTTTTT
CASSLGGLAGDTGELFF
>.|TRBV7-2|TRBJ1-6|TRBD1
TGTGCCAGCAGCTTAGTCGGTCGACAGGGGGGCCATGATTCACCCCTCCACTTT
CASSLVGRQGGHDSPLHF
>.|TRBV6-1|TRBJ2-3|TRBD1
TGTGCCAGCAGTGAAGCCCCATCAGCACAGGGGGCGCAGTATTTT
CASSEAPSAQGAQYF
>.|TRBV7-2|TRBJ2-1|TRBD2
TGTGCCAGCAGCCCCATCGCGGGAGGTTACAATGAGCAGTTCTTC
CASSPIAGGYNEQFF
>.|TRBV15|TRBJ1-5|.
TGTGCCACCAGCAGAGAAGAGGGGGGTCAGCCCCAGCATTTT
CATSREEGGQPQHF
>.|TRBV29-1|TRBJ2-7|TRBD2
TGCAGCGTCCAAAACGTGGCTAGCGGAGCCTACGAGCAGTACTTC
CSVQNVASGAYEQYF
>many|TRBV7-9|TRBJ2-7|TRBD2
TGTGCCAGCAGCTTAGTTTCGCTAGCGGGAACCTCCTACGAGCAGTACTTC
CASSLVSLAGTSYEQYF
>.|TRBV7-6|TRBJ2-7|TRBD2
TGTGCCAGCAGCCCCCCCGGGGGCGGGAGGTCCTACGAGCAGTACTTC
CASSPPGGGRSYEQYF
>many|TRBV2|TRBJ2-1|TRBD2
TGTGCCAGCAGTGTAAGTGAGGGACTAGCGGGAGTCCCATACAATGAGCAGTTCTTC
CASSVSEGLAGVPYNEQFF
>once|TRBV7-6|TRBJ1-2|.
TGTGCCAGCAGCTTAGCGGGACTTACCTATGGCTACACCTTC
CASSLAGLTYGYTF
>.|TRBV28|TRBJ1-3|TRBD1
TGTGCCAGCAGTCCCCCCCGGACAGGGCTCTCTGGAAACACCATATATTTT
CASSPPRTGLSGNTIYF
>.|TRBV11-2|TRBJ2-7|.
TGTGCCAGCAGCTCCTCCTCCCGCGGCAGGGCGGACGAGCAGTACTTC
CASSSSSRGRADEQYF
>.|TRBV19|TRBJ2-7|TRBD2
TGTGCCAGTAGTATGGCTAGCGGACCCTACGAGCAGTACTTC
CASSMASGPYEQYF
>.|TRBV5-1|TRBJ1-4|TRBD1
TGCGCCAGCAGCGAACCGGGACAGGGAGATGAAAAACTGTTTTTT
CASSEPGQGDEKLFF
>.|TRBV10-2|TRBJ1-1|.
TGCGCCAGCAGTCCCGGAGGGGAGAACACTGAAGCTTTCTTT
CASSPGGENTEAFF
>.|TRBV19|TRBJ1-5|.
TGTGCCAGTAGGGGCCGGGACGACAATCAGCCCCAGCATTTT
CASRGRDDNQPQHF
>.|TRBV25-1|TRBJ1-1|.
TGTGCCAGCAGGGGGAGGGGTGCGAACACTGAAGCTTTCTTT
CASRGRGANTEAFF
>.|TRBV30|TRBJ2-7|.
TGTGCCTGGAGCTACAGGGTCGGGGAGCAGTACTTC
CAWSYRVGEQYF
>.|TRBV28|TRBJ1-4|.
TGTGCCAGCAGCACAGGACAGCTGAGGGAAAAACTGTTTTTT
CASSTGQLREKLFF
>.|TRBV5-1|TRBJ2-5|.
TGCGCCAGCAGCTTGGGTGACAGTAGAGAGACCCAGTACTTC
CASSLGDSRETQYF
>.|TRBV9|TRBJ2-1|TRBD2
TGTGCCAGCGACTCATCCGCGGGAGGTTCCTACAATGAGCAGTTCTTC
CASDSSAGGSYNEQFF
>.|TRBV27|TRBJ1-5|.
TGTGCCAGCAGTTTATCGTCCGGTGGGCATCAGCCCCAGCATTTT
CASSLSSGGHQPQHF
>.|TRBV29-1|TRBJ1-2|.
TGCAGCGTTGGGCAGGGAAGGAACTATGGCTACACCTTC
CSVGQGRNYGYTF
>few|TRBV28|TRBJ2-7|.
TGTGCCAGCAGTTTTCAGGGAAACTACTACGAGCAGTACTTC
CASSFQGNYYEQYF
>.|TRBV15|TRBJ2-3|.
TGTGCCACCAGCAGAGGTGGGACCGAGTCAGATACGCAGTATTTT
CATSRGGTESDTQYF
>.|TRBV28|TRBJ1-2|.
TGTGCCAGCAGTCCCCCTGGGGGGGCCTATGGCTACACCTTC
CASSPPGGAYGYTF
>.|TRBV5-4|TRBJ1-2|TRBD1
TGTGCCAGCAGCCCGACAGGGGGGCACTATGGCTACACCTTC
CASSPTGGHYGYTF
>.|TRBV27|TRBJ1-5|.
TGTGCCAGCAGTTACGACTGGAATCAGCCCCAGCATTTT
CASSYDWNQPQHF
>.|TRBV6-1|TRBJ2-1|TRBD2
TGTGCCAGCAGTGAAGGGCGGGAGGGCCGTACGTTCTTC
CASSEGREGRTFF
>.|TRBV30|TRBJ1-1|.
TGTGCCTGGAAGGGACAACTGAACACTGAAGCTTTCTTT
CAWKGQLNTEAFF
>.|TRBV5-1|TRBJ2-7|.
TGCGCCAGCAGCAACCCTTCAGGAGACGAGCAGTACTTC
CASSNPSGDEQYF
>.|TRBV5-6|TRBJ1-2|.
TGTGCCAGCAGCTTGGGGCCCCTAATTGCCGCCCACACCTTC
CASSLGPLIAAHTF
>.|TRBV19|TRBJ2-5|.
TGTGCCAGTAATGCCCAGGGGGGAGAGACCCAGTACTTC
CASNAQGGETQYF
>.|TRBV28|TRBJ1-5|.
TGTGCCAGCATGTCCGGGGGCCGCCAGCCCCAGCATTTT
CASMSGGRQPQHF
>.|TRBV2|TRBJ2-3|TRBD2
TGTGCCAGCAGTGTCAGCGGGAGATATGGCACAGATACGCAGTATTTT
CASSVSGRYGTDTQYF